Listed below are T cell receptor beta chains from one sample, sequenced in a study of T-cell memory formation after mild COVID-19. TCRdb reprocessed the 5' RACE reads via MiXCR and lists one record per CDR3 protein. The data contain 250,000 to 350,000 distinct CDR3 sequences, approximately 15% of them singletons. Sample: PBMCs or a T cell subset sorted from them (not recorded which). These receptors were taken from a man in his late teens or twenties who had mild COVID-19 (a few samples of this study predate the infection). Cell type and time point are not known. Each CDR3 is given with its conserved first and last residue. The D gene is left open where the match is weak. Expanded clones are given a class, and other clones once, few, many or no size at all.

D,size,J,V,DNA,CDR3
.,few,TRBJ1-2,TRBV5-1,TGCGCCAGCAGCTTAAGCGGGGCTGAGGGCTACACCTTC,CASSLSGAEGYTF
.,.,TRBJ2-5,TRBV4-3,TGCGCCAGCAGCCAAGACCGCGCGGGGCCCCGGGGGGAGACCCAGTACTTC,CASSQDRAGPRGETQYF
TRBD1,few,TRBJ2-3,TRBV27,TGTGCCAGCAGTCGACTGGACAGGGTAACTAGCACAGATACGCAGTATTTT,CASSRLDRVTSTDTQYF
TRBD1,.,TRBJ1-2,TRBV20-1,TGCAGTGCTAGAGCCCCGGAAGAGGTGACAGGGTTGCTTGGCTACACCTTC,CSARAPEEVTGLLGYTF
TRBD2,.,TRBJ2-3,TRBV11-2,TGTGCCAGCAGCCAAACCTTGGGACTAGCGGGTTATACGCAGTATTTT,CASSQTLGLAGYTQYF
.,.,TRBJ1-5,TRBV7-9,TGTGCCAGCAGCTTATTAGGTTACAATCAGCCCCAGCATTTT,CASSLLGYNQPQHF
.,few,TRBJ1-5,TRBV5-8,TGTGCCAGCAGCTTGTTGGGGCGCAGGAATCAGCCCCAGCATTTT,CASSLLGRRNQPQHF
TRBD2,many,TRBJ2-1,TRBV7-3,TGTGCCAGCAGCGCGTTAGCGGGGGCTTACAATGAGCAGTTCTTC,CASSALAGAYNEQFF
TRBD1,few,TRBJ2-3,TRBV5-1,TGCGCCAGCAGCGGACAGGGGAGCACAGATACGCAGTATTTT,CASSGQGSTDTQYF
TRBD2,.,TRBJ2-2,TRBV7-2,TGTGCCAGCAGCTTATCTAGCGGGGGAAACACCGGGGAGCTGTTTTTT,CASSLSSGGNTGELFF
TRBD2,medium-sized,TRBJ2-7,TRBV7-2,TGTGCCAGCAGCCAAGGGACTAGCGGGAGCTCCTACGAGCAGTACTTC,CASSQGTSGSSYEQYF
.,.,TRBJ1-1,TRBV4-3,TGCGCCAGCAGCCAAGCCGCGCAGGGGATACAAGCTTTCTTT,CASSQAAQGIQAFF
.,few,TRBJ2-7,TRBV12-5,TGTGCTAGTGGTTTGGTCTCCGGCGAGCAGTACTTC,CASGLVSGEQYF
.,many,TRBJ1-3,TRBV7-6,TGTGCCAGCAGCTTAACCCCCTTGGGGGCAGGTGGAAACACCATATATTTT,CASSLTPLGAGGNTIYF
.,.,TRBJ1-1,TRBV19,TGTGCCAGTAGTATCAGGGGCCCGAACACTGAAGCTTTCTTT,CASSIRGPNTEAFF
TRBD1,few,TRBJ2-5,TRBV6-6,TGTGCCACCCGGGACAGGGCCGGAGAGACCCAGTACTTC,CATRDRAGETQYF
.,.,TRBJ2-3,TRBV7-8,TGTGCCAGCAGCGATCCCCGAGCGGGCACAAGGGGTACGCAGTATTTT,CASSDPRAGTRGTQYF
.,.,TRBJ2-1,TRBV5-1,TGCGCCAGCAGCCGAGTGAATGATGAGCAGTTCTTC,CASSRVNDEQFF
TRBD1,.,TRBJ1-2,TRBV7-9,TGTGCCAGCAGCTTCTCGGACAGGGTGGGCGGCTACACCTTC,CASSFSDRVGGYTF
.,.,TRBJ2-7,TRBV15,TGTGCCACCAGCAGAGAACGGGGGCCCCCCTACGAGCAGTACTTC,CATSRERGPPYEQYF
TRBD1,few,TRBJ1-6,TRBV30,TGTGCCTGGAGTGGTGACAGGGGTAATTCACCCCTCCACTTT,CAWSGDRGNSPLHF
TRBD2,few,TRBJ2-3,TRBV6-2/TRBV6-3,TGTGCCAGCAGTTACTCGAGCTTCTGGGGACTAGCGGAAATTACTAGCACAGATACGCAGTATTTT,CASSYSSFWGLAEITSTDTQYF
TRBD2,.,TRBJ2-7,TRBV5-1,TGCGCCAGCAGCTTGGCTGTGGGTAGCGGGACCTCCTACGAGCAGTACTTC,CASSLAVGSGTSYEQYF
.,many,TRBJ1-1,TRBV5-1,TGCGCCAGCAGCGGTAATTCAGGGTTTGGCAGTGAAGCTTTCTTT,CASSGNSGFGSEAFF
.,few,TRBJ2-5,TRBV3-1,TGTGCCAGCAGCCAAGCATCGGGGGCCCAAGAGACCCAGTACTTC,CASSQASGAQETQYF
.,few,TRBJ1-5,TRBV29-1,TGCAGCGTTGGCGGAGGGCTGTATAGCAATCAGCCCCAGCATTTT,CSVGGGLYSNQPQHF
TRBD1,many,TRBJ2-5,TRBV5-1,TGCGCCAGCAGCGTACAACAGGGGAGTGGGGACCAGTACTTC,CASSVQQGSGDQYF
.,many,TRBJ2-3,TRBV7-2,TGTGCCAGCAGCTTAATGTCAGATACGCAGTATTTT,CASSLMSDTQYF